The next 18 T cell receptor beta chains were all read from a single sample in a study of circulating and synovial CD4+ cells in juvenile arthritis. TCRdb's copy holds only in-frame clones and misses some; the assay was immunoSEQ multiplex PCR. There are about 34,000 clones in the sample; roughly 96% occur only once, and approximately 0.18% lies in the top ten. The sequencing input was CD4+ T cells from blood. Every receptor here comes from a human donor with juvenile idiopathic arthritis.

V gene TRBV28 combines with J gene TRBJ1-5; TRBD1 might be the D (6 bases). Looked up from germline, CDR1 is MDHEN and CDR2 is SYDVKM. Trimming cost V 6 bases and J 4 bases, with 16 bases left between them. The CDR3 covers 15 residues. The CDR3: CASRTYREGNQPQHF. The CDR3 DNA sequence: TGTGCCAGCAGAACCTACAGGGAGGGGAATCAGCCCCAGCATTTT.

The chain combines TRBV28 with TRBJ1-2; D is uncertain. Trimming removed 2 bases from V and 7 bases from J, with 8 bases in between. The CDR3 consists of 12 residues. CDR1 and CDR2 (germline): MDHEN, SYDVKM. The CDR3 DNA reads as TGTGCCAGCAGTTTACAACAGTCTGGCTACACCTTC. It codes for CASSLQQSGYTF.

The CDR3 protein is CASSQSGWCVGLAGDNEQFF. CDR3 nucleotide sequence: TGCGCCAGCAGTCAATCTGGGTGGTGTGTGGGACTAGCGGGGGACAATGAGCAGTTCTTC. The V call is TRBV23-1, the J call TRBJ2-1, with 14 bases lining up with TRBD2. TRBV23-1 is an ORF; its function is uncertain. J lost 5 bases, V lost 0 bases, and 12 bases had no gene match. The CDR3 is 20 amino acids.

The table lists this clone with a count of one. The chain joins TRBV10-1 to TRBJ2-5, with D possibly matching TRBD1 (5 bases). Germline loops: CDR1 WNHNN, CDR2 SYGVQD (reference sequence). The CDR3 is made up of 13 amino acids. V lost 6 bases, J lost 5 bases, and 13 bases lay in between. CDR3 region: CASSLSGMETQYF. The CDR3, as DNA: TGCGCCAGCAGCCTTTCAGGGATGGAGACCCAGTACTTC.

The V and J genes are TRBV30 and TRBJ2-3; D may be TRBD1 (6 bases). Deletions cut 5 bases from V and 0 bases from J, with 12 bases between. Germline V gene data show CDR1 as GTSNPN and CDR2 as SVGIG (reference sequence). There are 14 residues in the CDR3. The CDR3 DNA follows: TGTGCCTGGGCACAGGGTTCTAGCACAGATACGCAGTATTTT. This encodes CAWAQGSSTDTQYF.

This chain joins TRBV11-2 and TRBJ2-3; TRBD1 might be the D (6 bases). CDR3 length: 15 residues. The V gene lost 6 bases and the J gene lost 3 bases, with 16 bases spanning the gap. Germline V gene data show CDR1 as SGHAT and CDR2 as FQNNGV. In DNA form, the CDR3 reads TGTGCCAGCAGTTTCACAGGGTCAGGAACAGATACGCAGTATTTT. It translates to CASSFTGSGTDTQYF.

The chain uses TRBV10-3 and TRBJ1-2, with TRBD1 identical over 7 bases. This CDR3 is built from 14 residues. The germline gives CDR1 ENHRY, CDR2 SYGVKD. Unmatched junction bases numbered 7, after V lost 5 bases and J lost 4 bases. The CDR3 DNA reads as TGTGCCATCAGTTCGACAGGGTCGGGCTATGGCTACACCTTC. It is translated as CAISSTGSGYGYTF.

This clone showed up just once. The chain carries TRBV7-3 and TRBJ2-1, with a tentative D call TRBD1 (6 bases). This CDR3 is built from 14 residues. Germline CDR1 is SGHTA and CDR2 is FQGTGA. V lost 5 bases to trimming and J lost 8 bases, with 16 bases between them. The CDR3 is CASSTGQARDEQFF. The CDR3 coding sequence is TGTGCCAGCAGCACGGGACAAGCTCGCGATGAGCAGTTCTTC.

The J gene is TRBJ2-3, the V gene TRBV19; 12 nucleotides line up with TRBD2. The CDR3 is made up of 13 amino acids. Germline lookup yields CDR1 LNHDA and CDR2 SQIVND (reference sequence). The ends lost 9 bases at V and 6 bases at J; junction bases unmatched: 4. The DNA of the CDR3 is TGTGCCAGCACTAGCGGGAGGATCGATACGCAGTATTTT. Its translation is CASTSGRIDTQYF.

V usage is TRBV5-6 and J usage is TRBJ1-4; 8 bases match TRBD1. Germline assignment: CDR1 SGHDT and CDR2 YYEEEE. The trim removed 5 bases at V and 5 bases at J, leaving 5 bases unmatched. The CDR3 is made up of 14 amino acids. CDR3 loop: CASRAGQANEKLFF. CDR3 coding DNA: TGTGCCAGCAGAGCGGGACAGGCCAATGAAAAACTGTTTTTT. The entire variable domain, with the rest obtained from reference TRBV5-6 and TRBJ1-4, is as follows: DAGVTQSPTHLIKTRGQQVTLRCSPKSGHDTVSWYQQALGQGPQFIFQYYEEEERQRGNFPDRFSGHQFPNYSSELNVNALLLGDSALYLCASRAGQANEKLFFGSGTQLSVL.

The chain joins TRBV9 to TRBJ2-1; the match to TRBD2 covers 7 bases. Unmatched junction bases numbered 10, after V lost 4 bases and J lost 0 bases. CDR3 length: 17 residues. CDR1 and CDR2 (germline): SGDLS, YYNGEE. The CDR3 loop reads CASSFRLAWNSYNEQFF. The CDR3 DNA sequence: TGTGCCAGCAGCTTCCGACTAGCCTGGAACTCCTACAATGAGCAGTTCTTC.

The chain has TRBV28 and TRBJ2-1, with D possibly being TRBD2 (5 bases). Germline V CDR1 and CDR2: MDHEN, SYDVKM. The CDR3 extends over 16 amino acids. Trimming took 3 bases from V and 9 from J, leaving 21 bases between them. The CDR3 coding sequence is TGTGCCAGCAGTTTTAGAACTAGTGGCCCCTTCGGTGAGCAGTTCTTC. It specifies CASSFRTSGPFGEQFF.

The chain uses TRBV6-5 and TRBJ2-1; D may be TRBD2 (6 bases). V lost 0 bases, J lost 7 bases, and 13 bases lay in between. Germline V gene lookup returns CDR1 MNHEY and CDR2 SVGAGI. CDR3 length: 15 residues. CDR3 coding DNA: TGTGCCAGCAGTTACTCGAGTCGGGGGAGGAATGAGCAGTTCTTC. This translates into CASSYSSRGRNEQFF.

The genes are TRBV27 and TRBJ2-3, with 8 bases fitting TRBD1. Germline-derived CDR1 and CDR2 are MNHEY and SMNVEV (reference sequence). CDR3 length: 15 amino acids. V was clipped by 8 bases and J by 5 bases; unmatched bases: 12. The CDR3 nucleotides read TGTGCCAGCCGAGATCAGGGGGCGATCCGAGATACGCAGTATTTT. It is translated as CASRDQGAIRDTQYF.

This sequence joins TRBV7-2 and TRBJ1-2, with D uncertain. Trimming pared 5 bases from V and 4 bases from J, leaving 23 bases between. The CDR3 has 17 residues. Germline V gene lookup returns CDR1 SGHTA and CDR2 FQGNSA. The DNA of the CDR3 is TGTGCCAGCAGCCGAGTGGGAGAACTCCAGGAGGCCTATGGCTACACCTTC. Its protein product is CASSRVGELQEAYGYTF.

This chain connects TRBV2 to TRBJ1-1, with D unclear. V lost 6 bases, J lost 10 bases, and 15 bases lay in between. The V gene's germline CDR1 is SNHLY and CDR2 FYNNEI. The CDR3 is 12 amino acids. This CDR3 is CASSAIPPGAFF. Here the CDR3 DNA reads TGTGCCAGCAGCGCTATACCCCCGGGAGCTTTCTTT. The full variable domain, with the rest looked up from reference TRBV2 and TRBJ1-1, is EPEVTQTPSHQVTQMGQEVILRCVPISNHLYFYWYRQILGQKVEFLVSFYNNEISEKSEIFDDQFSVERPDGSNFTLKIRSTKLEDSAMYFCASSAIPPGAFFGQGTRLTVV.

The CDR3 spells CASSPTIGVSNEKLFF. The CDR3, as DNA: TGTGCCAGCAGCCCCACGATCGGGGTGTCTAATGAAAAACTGTTTTTT. The J gene is TRBJ1-4, the V gene TRBV7-9, with D unresolved. V shed 5 bases and J shed 3 bases, with 16 bases lying between them. Germline-derived CDR1 and CDR2 are SEHNR and FQNEAQ (reference sequence). There are 16 residues in the CDR3.

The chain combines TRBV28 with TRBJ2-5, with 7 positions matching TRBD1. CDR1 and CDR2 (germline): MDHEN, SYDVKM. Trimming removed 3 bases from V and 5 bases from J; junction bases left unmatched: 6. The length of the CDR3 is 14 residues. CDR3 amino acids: CASSLTGSQETQYF. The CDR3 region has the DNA TGTGCCAGCAGTTTGACAGGGAGCCAGGAGACCCAGTACTTC.